These 20 T cell receptor beta chains were sequenced from one sample in a study of blood T cells in healthy people across ages. Through a sample-barcoded 5' primer and a J-beta primer mix, a second PCR was run for about 7 to 12 cycles. Via MiXCR, TCRdb re-called the 5' RACE reads, giving one row per CDR3 protein. The table lists around 1,700,000 distinct CDR3 sequences, approximately 28% of them singletons. The material sequenced was blood. These receptors were collected from a woman aged 25 to 39 in good health.

The V and J genes are TRBV29-1 and TRBJ2-1, with D maybe TRBD2 (6 bases). The CDR3 has 12 amino acids. Germline CDR1 and CDR2: SQVTM and ANQGSEA. V was trimmed by 5 bases and J by 10 bases, leaving 15 bases between them. The CDR3 DNA reads as TGCAGCGTTCTCGGGACTTCCTACGAGCAGTTCTTC. It specifies CSVLGTSYEQFF.

The V and J genes are TRBV4-1 and TRBJ1-1; maybe TRBD1 (5 bases). Germline loops: CDR1 MGHRA, CDR2 YSYEKL. V was trimmed by 1 base and J by 1 base, leaving 7 bases between them. The CDR3 totals 14 residues. DNA of the CDR3: TGCGCCAGCAGCCAAGGAGGGGCGAACACTGAAGCTTTCTTT. Translated: CASSQGGANTEAFF.

J is TRBJ2-1 and V is TRBV4-3; D call uncertain. The V end lost 1 base, the J end lost 5 bases, and 12 bases lay between the germline ends. CDR3 length: 15 residues. Germline CDR1 is LGHNA and CDR2 is YSLEER. For the CDR3, the DNA is TGCGCCAGCAGCCAAGTTGCTGGGGTCCACAATGAGCAGTTCTTC. This codes for CASSQVAGVHNEQFF.

The sample holds many counts of this clonotype. The genes are TRBV5-1 and TRBJ1-2, with 7 bases identical to TRBD1. The CDR3 is 12 residues long. V lost 7 bases, J lost 3 bases, and 3 bases stayed unmatched. The V gene's germline CDR1 is SGHRS and CDR2 YFSETQ. The CDR3 DNA follows: TGCGCCAGCGGGACAGACGACTATGGCTACACCTTC. Encoded protein: CASGTDDYGYTF.

The chain recombines TRBV12-3 or TRBV12-4 with TRBJ1-2; D remains ambiguous. V was clipped by 5 bases and J by 2 bases, with 15 bases between them. This CDR3 contains 15 residues. As DNA, the CDR3 is TGTGCCAGCAGTCCGTCAGGACCGCTGAACTATGGCTACACCTTC. It is translated as CASSPSGPLNYGYTF.

There are many counts of this clonotype. The gene calls are TRBV4-2 and TRBJ2-7; D tentatively fits TRBD1 or TRBD2 (5 bases each). Between the trimmed V and J ends, which lost 4 bases and 7 bases, there was a span of 29 bases. This CDR3 is built from 18 residues. Germline V CDR1 and CDR2: LGHNA, YNFKEQ. The CDR3 nucleotides read TGTGCCAGCAGCCGCGCCACCATTCTAGCCCGGGGACCGGGGGAGCAGTACTTC. Protein: CASSRATILARGPGEQYF.

A few counts support this clonotype. The chain links TRBV28 to TRBJ2-7, with D maybe TRBD1 (6 bases). This CDR3 spans 15 amino acids. Per the germline V gene, CDR1 is MDHEN and CDR2 is SYDVKM. V was trimmed by 2 bases and J by 5 bases, leaving 16 bases between them. The CDR3 is CASSLLGAGVHEQYF. The CDR3 nucleotides are TGTGCCAGCAGTTTACTGGGGGCAGGGGTACACGAGCAGTACTTC.

V and J are TRBV25-1 and TRBJ2-1; a possible D gene is TRBD2 (5 bases). The length of the CDR3 is 14 residues. Trimming removed 5 bases from V and 5 bases from J, with 13 bases in between. Germline CDR1 is MGHDK and CDR2 is SYGVNS. CDR3 amino acids: CASSLPGINNEQFF. CDR3 sequence (DNA): TGTGCCAGCAGTCTCCCGGGGATCAACAATGAGCAGTTCTTC. Full variable domain (missing parts from reference TRBV25-1 and TRBJ2-1): EADIYQTPRYLVIGTGKKITLECSQTMGHDKMYWYQQDPGMELHLIHYSYGVNSTEKGDLSSESTVSRIRTEHFPLTLESARPSHTSQYLCASSLPGINNEQFFGPGTRLTVL.

J is TRBJ2-3 and V is TRBV20-1, with D unresolved. CDR3 length equals 12 residues. V lost 3 bases to trimming and J lost 14 bases, with 18 bases between them. The germline V gene encodes CDR1 DFQATT and CDR2 SNEGSKA (reference sequence). The CDR3, as DNA: TGCAGTGCTAGTGAGCCCCCCGTGTCTCCGTATTTT. Translated, it gives CSASEPPVSPYF.

This clonotype was detected ten times or more. The rearrangement links TRBV28 to TRBJ2-3; 12 bases map to TRBD2. Germline V CDR1 and CDR2: MDHEN, SYDVKM. This CDR3 spans 15 amino acids. Trimming at V came to 6 bases and at J to 6 bases, leaving 7 bases not matched to a gene. This CDR3 reads CASSPASGGADTQYF. As DNA, the CDR3 is TGTGCCAGCAGCCCGGCTAGCGGGGGGGCGGATACGCAGTATTTT.

In its sample, this clonotype was seen a few times. The chain joins TRBV24-1 to TRBJ2-1, with D perhaps assigned TRBD1 or TRBD2 (5 bases each). This CDR3 has 15 residues. Per the germline V gene, CDR1 is KGHDR and CDR2 is SFDVKD. V gave up 4 bases and J gave up 8 bases, with 17 bases separating them. The CDR3 DNA follows: TGTGCCACCAGTGACCCCGGGACGGCGAGGGATGAGCAGTTCTTC. Translation: CATSDPGTARDEQFF.

In its sample, this clonotype was seen a few times. The CDR3 DNA follows: TGCGCCAGCAGCCAAGAAGAAGGGGTAGCGGGGGGCAAAAAGACCCAGTACTTC. Its protein product is CASSQEEGVAGGKKTQYF. The rearrangement joins TRBV4-1 to TRBJ2-5; 10 nucleotides match TRBD2. This CDR3 contains 18 residues. Germline trimming cut 0 bases from V and 6 bases from J; bases unmatched to any gene: 13. CDR1 and CDR2 from the germline V gene are MGHRA and YSYEKL.

The chain recombines TRBV6-2 or TRBV6-3 with TRBJ1-6; TRBD1 matches 7 bases. Germline V CDR1 and CDR2: MNHEY, SVGEGT. The CDR3 has 15 residues. V shed 3 bases and J 7 bases; nucleotides not matched to a gene: 6. CDR3 coding DNA: TGTGCCAGCAGTTATCTGGGACAGCGAAATTCACCCCTCCACTTT. This codes for CASSYLGQRNSPLHF.

This clonotype was seen ten or more times. DNA for the CDR3: TGTGCCAGCAGTTTCGGCGCAAGCCAAGATAAAGAGACCCAGTACTTC. Its protein is CASSFGASQDKETQYF. This chain uses TRBV28 with TRBJ2-5; D gene ambiguous. Germline assignment: CDR1 MDHEN and CDR2 SYDVKM. Trimming pared 3 bases from V and 3 bases from J, leaving 17 bases between. The CDR3 totals 16 residues.

The V gene is TRBV7-2, the J gene TRBJ2-5; perhaps TRBD1 as D (6 bases). CDR1 and CDR2 (germline): SGHTA, FQGNSA. The CDR3 consists of 16 residues. Trimming took off 2 bases at V and 2 bases at J, with 15 bases between the two ends. CDR3 sequence reads: CASSLQGLGLQETQYF. As DNA, the CDR3 is TGTGCCAGCAGCTTACAGGGGTTAGGGCTACAAGAGACCCAGTACTTC. Full variable domain (rest looked up from reference TRBV7-2 and TRBJ2-5): GAGVSQSPSNKVTEKGKDVELRCDPISGHTALYWYRQSLGQGLEFLIYFQGNSAPDKSGLPSDRFSAERTGGSVSTLTIQRTQQEDSAVYLCASSLQGLGLQETQYFGPGTRLLVL.

This chain joins TRBV2 and TRBJ2-1; D call uncertain. This CDR3 region has 13 residues. With 4 bases removed from V and 7 bases from J, the gap between germline ends came to 11 bases. From germline, CDR1 is SNHLY and CDR2 FYNNEI. This chain's CDR3 is CASSGNEENEQFF. The CDR3, as DNA: TGTGCCAGCAGTGGAAATGAGGAGAATGAGCAGTTCTTC.

This rearrangement joins TRBV7-9 to TRBJ2-7; possibly TRBD1 for D (6 bases). Germline V lookup: CDR1 SEHNR, CDR2 FQNEAQ (reference sequence). The V end lost 5 bases, the J end lost 2 bases, and 13 bases lay between the germline ends. This CDR3 has 14 residues. The CDR3 nucleotides are TGTGCCAGCAGCATTACGACAGGTGCCTACGAGCAGTACTTC. Its translation is CASSITTGAYEQYF.

This clonotype has more than one count but fewer than ten. V is TRBV20-1 and J is TRBJ2-1, with D perhaps matching TRBD2 (5 bases). Trimming shortened V by 0 bases and J by 0 bases, and 9 bases separated the two germline ends. CDR1 and CDR2 from the germline V gene are DFQATT and SNEGSKA (reference sequence). CDR3 size: 15 residues. The CDR3 DNA sequence: TGCAGTGCTAGAGATGGGAGACCCTCCTACAATGAGCAGTTCTTC. As protein: CSARDGRPSYNEQFF.

Only a few counts were recorded for this clonotype. This chain connects TRBV12-3 or TRBV12-4 to TRBJ2-7, with 11 bases identical to TRBD2. The length of the CDR3 is 15 residues. J gave up 3 bases and V 6 bases, and 7 bases lay outside the gene matches. As DNA, the CDR3 is TGTGCCAGCAGCCCTAGCGGGGGGAACGACTACGAGCAGTACTTC. Translating it yields CASSPSGGNDYEQYF.

The chain carries TRBV5-1 and TRBJ1-6; TRBD1 aligns across 8 bases. The ends lost 0 bases at V and 5 bases at J; junction bases unmatched: 4. Germline loops: CDR1 SGHRS, CDR2 YFSETQ. CDR3 length: 16 residues. CDR3 nucleotide sequence: TGCGCCAGCAGCTTGGCAGGGGGCGCGAATAATTCACCCCTCCACTTT. It translates to CASSLAGGANNSPLHF.